Included here is one T cell receptor (beta chain) sequence, with context. The antigen is unknown. This record comes from a study of OX40 agonist ivuxolimab in advanced cancers. The study, taken as a whole, reports: Antigen specificity remained undetermined for the expanded peripheral T cells.

This table comes from immunoSEQ multiplex PCR, and its TCRdb copy is limited to in-frame clones, with some not included. Here the sample spans over 55,000 clones, roughly 84% being singletons. Autoimmune disease history or systemic immunosuppression led to patients being barred. Blood specimens came from baseline, cycle 4 day 1, and cycle 7 day 1. This CDR3 has 15 amino acids. Trimming cost V 5 bases and J 7 bases; bases outside gene matches: 12. Germline V lookup: CDR1 SGHDN, CDR2 FVKESK. The gene calls are TRBV14 and TRBJ2-7, with 9 bases that match TRBD1. The receptor's source is an adult with an advanced solid tumor such as melanoma, head and neck, liver or kidney cancer. The specimen was CD4+ or CD8+ T cells sorted from blood, collected in a trial of the OX40 agonist ivuxolimab. The DNA of the CDR3 is TGTGCCAGCAGCGCCGGGACAGGGACTTTGGGGGAGCAGTACTTC. Translating gives CASSAGTGTLGEQYF.